One T cell receptor (beta chain) is described in this entry. Its recognized antigen is unknown. No per-base quality is available; no much larger clone lies one base away. Flow cytometry had shown CD8+CD57+ cell expansion in the patients selected for sequencing. Every patient had severe acquired aplastic anemia, diagnosed using the International Study of Aplastic Anemia and Agranulocytosis and Camitta criteria. No patient had received any therapy when blood was sampled. In the study, sorted CD4+ and CD8+ blood T cells from patients with severe aplastic anemia and from healthy subjects underwent deep sequencing of TCR repertoires. Patients were enrolled under clinicaltrials.gov protocols 00001620, 01623167, 00001397, 00071045, 00081523 and 00961064 in the USA. Ficoll-Paque density gradient centrifugation was used to isolate peripheral blood mononuclear cells. Before DNA was extracted, CD4+ and CD8+ T cells were sorted using either FACS or magnetic beads.

Genomic DNA served as template for TCR beta VDJ combination and CDR3 sequence profiling. An Illumina HiSeq 2000 was used for TCR repertoire sequencing. Per the original workflow: Repertoire assessment relied on Simpson's diversity index, CDR3 size and DJ length profiles, and TRBV/TRBJ rearrangement plots. The most abundant DNA sequence in the deep sequencing data was taken as the immunodominant clone. CDR3 amino acid sequences were screened for sharing across subjects and compared with published repertoires and the VDJdb database. TCRdb reprocessing: public reads trimmed at Q25 with fastp, clones called with MiXCR, in-frame beta chains kept. Rows are unified per CDR3 protein, each entry keeping the most common DNA and genes. The V and J calls and clone size are TCRdb's, not the authors'. The sample has around 200,000 distinct CDR3 sequences on record, more than 55% of them singletons. The top ten clonotypes cover around 58% of the sample.

The sample originates from a study of CD8+CD57+ T cells in acquired aplastic anemia (dated by TCRdb to 2017 to 2018). Background for the entire study: A mean of about 3.2 ug of DNA, ranging from about 0.19 to 30 ug, was extracted from sorted CD4+ and CD8+ cells. A CD8+CD57+ expansion meant a frequency higher than the mean frequency seen in healthy subjects.

Overall results and qualifications from the work: Around 30 CD8+ CDR3 sequences were shared between patients and controls but appeared highly expressed in patients and within their immunodominant clones. Patients and healthy controls showed no significant difference in CD8+ Simpson's diversity (P=0.060).

From a lookup of the germline V gene, CDR1 and CDR2 are SGHTA and FQGNSA. The CDR3 numbers 16 residues from cysteine through phenylalanine. Just the 48-base CDR3 DNA is kept, in frame starting at base 1. Ends trimmed: V by 0 bases, J by 9 bases; bases unmatched to a gene: 11. Sequencing was done on a sample of sorted CD4+, CD8+, or CD8+CD57+ T cells (not recorded which) from PBMCs. The clonotype comes from a human donor with aplastic anemia. The chain uses TRBV7-2 and TRBJ2-5; a stretch of 9 junction bases matches TRBD1. The DNA reads as follows: TGTGCCAGCAGCTTAGCCGGGACAGGGTGGGGTCAGCCCCAGTACTTC. The translation is CASSLAGTGWGQPQYF.